This is a list of T cell receptor beta chains from one sample in a study of STAT5B mutations in CD4+ large granular lymphocyte leukemia. Sequencing was performed with immunoSEQ multiplex PCR; in TCRdb, only in-frame clones are kept and a portion is missing. This sample has more than 25,000 clones; 65% to 90% occur once, and the top ten carry approximately 0.32%. Sequences were obtained from CD4+ T cells from blood buffy coats. These receptors originate from a human donor in good health. Each CDR3 is given with its conserved first and last residue. Each record gives: CDR3 protein, CDR3 DNA, CDR3 length, J gene, D gene, V gene, clone size. The D gene is left open where the match is weak. Where a row states a size, it is once, few, many or the class of an expanded clone; other rows omit it.

CDR3: CASSPSGISTDTQYF
DNA: TGTGCCAGCAGTCCTAGCGGGATTAGCACAGATACGCAGTATTTT
length: 15
J: TRBJ2-3
D: TRBD2
V: TRBV2
size: .

CDR3: CASRGHLNSPLHF
DNA: TGTGCCAGCAGGGGACACCTTAATTCACCCCTCCACTTT
length: 13
J: TRBJ1-6
D: .
V: TRBV28
size: few

CDR3: CASSSYTGGWGTDTQYF
DNA: TGTGCCAGCAGCTCCTATACAGGGGGCTGGGGCACAGATACGCAGTATTTT
length: 17
J: TRBJ2-3
D: TRBD1
V: TRBV5-4
size: .

CDR3: CATSRDRGAVKETQYF
DNA: TGTGCCACCAGCAGAGACAGGGGGGCAGTAAAAGAGACCCAGTACTTC
length: 16
J: TRBJ2-5
D: .
V: TRBV15
size: .

CDR3: CASSGSLNQPQHF
DNA: TGTGCCAGCAGCGGGTCACTTAATCAGCCCCAGCATTTT
length: 13
J: TRBJ1-5
D: .
V: TRBV6-1
size: .

CDR3: CASSSRVGGVAGWNEQFF
DNA: TGTGCCAGCAGCTCAAGAGTGGGTGGAGTCGCTGGATGGAATGAGCAGTTCTTC
length: 18
J: TRBJ2-1
D: .
V: TRBV9
size: .

CDR3: CASSTRTSGSPYEQYF
DNA: TGTGCCAGCAGTACTCGGACTAGCGGGAGTCCCTACGAGCAGTACTTC
length: 16
J: TRBJ2-7
D: TRBD2
V: TRBV27
size: .

CDR3: CASSPTAFRASGNTIYF
DNA: TGTGCCAGCAGCCCAACGGCTTTCCGGGCCTCAGGAAACACCATATATTTT
length: 17
J: TRBJ1-3
D: .
V: TRBV5-6
size: .

CDR3: CASSLRWSAGRSTDTQYF
DNA: TGTGCCAGCAGCTTAAGGTGGTCAGCCGGGCGTAGCACAGATACGCAGTATTTT
length: 18
J: TRBJ2-3
D: .
V: TRBV11-2
size: .

CDR3: CASSSGTVSTDTQYF
DNA: TGTGCCAGCTCGTCCGGGACAGTTAGCACAGATACGCAGTATTTT
length: 15
J: TRBJ2-3
D: TRBD1
V: TRBV18
size: .

CDR3: CASSRRVKGQFF
DNA: TGTGCCAGCAGCCGTAGGGTTAAAGGGCAGTTCTTC
length: 12
J: TRBJ2-1
D: .
V: TRBV6-6
size: once

CDR3: CASSPSGANVLTF
DNA: TGTGCCAGCTCACCCTCCGGGGCCAACGTCCTGACTTTC
length: 13
J: TRBJ2-6
D: .
V: TRBV18
size: .

CDR3: CASSAVGGYTF
DNA: TGTGCCAGCAGTGCCGTAGGAGGCTACACCTTC
length: 11
J: TRBJ1-2
D: .
V: TRBV6-5
size: .

CDR3: CASSYPRRGAYEQYF
DNA: TGTGCCAGCAGTTACCCCAGGCGGGGAGCCTACGAGCAGTACTTC
length: 15
J: TRBJ2-7
D: .
V: TRBV6-6
size: .

CDR3: CASSLAGWLNRAGTDTQYF
DNA: TGCGCCAGCAGCTTGGCCGGATGGTTAAACAGGGCAGGGACAGATACGCAGTATTTT
length: 19
J: TRBJ2-3
D: .
V: TRBV5-1
size: once

CDR3: CASTPGLGSRGNQPQHF
DNA: TGTGCCAGTACCCCAGGCTTGGGATCCCGCGGAAATCAGCCCCAGCATTTT
length: 17
J: TRBJ1-5
D: .
V: TRBV19
size: .

CDR3: CASSFDANEQFF
DNA: TGTGCCAGCAGTTTCGACGCTAATGAGCAGTTCTTC
length: 12
J: TRBJ2-1
D: .
V: TRBV28
size: .

CDR3: CASSLVGAENTEAFF
DNA: TGTGCCAGCAGCTTGGTAGGGGCAGAGAACACTGAAGCTTTCTTT
length: 15
J: TRBJ1-1
D: .
V: TRBV5-4
size: few

CDR3: CASSPMTSFPNEQFF
DNA: TGTGCCAGCAGCCCCATGACTAGTTTCCCCAATGAGCAGTTCTTC
length: 15
J: TRBJ2-1
D: .
V: TRBV5-8
size: once

CDR3: CASTPGHEQYF
DNA: TGTGCCAGCACCCCCGGACACGAGCAGTACTTC
length: 11
J: TRBJ2-7
D: .
V: TRBV6-1
size: once

CDR3: CASSKGQGGGNNSPLHF
DNA: TGTGCCAGCAGCAAGGGACAGGGTGGCGGGAATAATTCACCCCTCCACTTT
length: 17
J: TRBJ1-6
D: TRBD1
V: TRBV7-9
size: .

CDR3: CASSLEGGMSYEQYF
DNA: TGTGCCAGCAGCTTGGAAGGGGGCATGTCCTACGAGCAGTACTTC
length: 15
J: TRBJ2-7
D: TRBD1
V: TRBV5-4
size: .

CDR3: CASSLAGQGRGRTEAFF
DNA: TGTGCCAGCAGCTTAGCGGGACAGGGTAGGGGGAGGACTGAAGCTTTCTTT
length: 17
J: TRBJ1-1
D: TRBD1
V: TRBV7-6
size: few

CDR3: CASTVTTMNTEAFF
DNA: TGTGCCAGCACCGTGACAACCATGAACACTGAAGCTTTCTTT
length: 14
J: TRBJ1-1
D: .
V: TRBV28
size: .

CDR3: CASTSFRARLDYTF
DNA: TGTGCCAGCACTTCTTTCAGGGCCCGCCTGGACTACACCTTC
length: 14
J: TRBJ1-2
D: .
V: TRBV7-9
size: .

CDR3: CAISESLSPDTQYF
DNA: TGTGCCATCAGTGAAAGTCTCTCCCCAGATACGCAGTATTTT
length: 14
J: TRBJ2-3
D: .
V: TRBV10-3
size: .

CDR3: CASSSGQGALYWFF
DNA: TGTGCCAGCAGCTCGGGACAGGGGGCTTTGTATTGGTTCTTC
length: 14
J: TRBJ2-1
D: TRBD1
V: TRBV7-8
size: once

CDR3: CASSPTGDEQFF
DNA: TGTGCCAGCAGCCCGACTGGGGATGAGCAGTTCTTC
length: 12
J: TRBJ2-1
D: .
V: TRBV11-2
size: once

CDR3: CASSRSQGSEAFF
DNA: TGTGCCAGCAGTCGATCGCAGGGATCAGAAGCTTTCTTT
length: 13
J: TRBJ1-1
D: .
V: TRBV7-3
size: .

CDR3: CASSLAGTHSNQPQHF
DNA: TGTGCCAGCAGCTTGGCCGGGACCCATAGCAATCAGCCCCAGCATTTT
length: 16
J: TRBJ1-5
D: .
V: TRBV5-5
size: .

CDR3: CASSFIGSRYEQYF
DNA: TGTGCCAGCAGTTTTATAGGTTCTCGCTACGAGCAGTACTTC
length: 14
J: TRBJ2-7
D: .
V: TRBV28
size: once

CDR3: CSASPGNTIYF
DNA: TGCAGTGCTAGTCCGGGGAACACCATATATTTT
length: 11
J: TRBJ1-3
D: .
V: TRBV20-1
size: .

CDR3: CASSSEVGNTEAFF
DNA: TGTGCCAGCAGCTCCGAGGTGGGGAACACTGAAGCTTTCTTT
length: 14
J: TRBJ1-1
D: .
V: TRBV7-9
size: .